These T cell receptor beta chains were read from a single sample in a study of OX40 agonist ivuxolimab in advanced cancers. Assay: immunoSEQ multiplex PCR; the TCRdb copy retains only in-frame clones and omits some. The sample has around 24,000 clones; around 79% are singletons. Here the sequenced sample was CD4+ or CD8+ T cells sorted from blood, taken in a trial of the OX40 agonist ivuxolimab. These receptors came from an adult with an advanced solid tumor such as melanoma, head and neck, liver or kidney cancer. CDR3s include the opening cysteine and the closing phenylalanine or tryptophan.

TRBV9	15	TRBJ2-3	CASSVAWGSTDTQYF
TRBV11-1	15	TRBJ2-7	CASSLEAGDPYEQYF
TRBV27	15	TRBJ1-5	CASSYCGVEDQPQHF
TRBV7-9	16	TRBJ2-7	CASSLAWQGFFYEQYF
TRBV14	14	TRBJ2-7	CASSQGAYSYEQYF
TRBV27	16	TRBJ2-7	CASSLPRGLRPYEQYF
TRBV13	14	TRBJ2-5	CASSLVRGRETQYF
TRBV9	17	TRBJ2-3	CASSVAFGQGSTDTQYF
TRBV28	17	TRBJ2-2	CASIGLAGVPNTGELFF
TRBV2	15	TRBJ2-3	CASSDSGASTDTQYF
TRBV2	14	TRBJ2-1	CASSEAGLINEQFF
TRBV19	16	TRBJ1-5	CASSIRGTYSNQPQHF
TRBV4-2	17	TRBJ2-7	CASSQERTRDFHYEQYF
TRBV7-9	15	TRBJ2-5	CASRPQGGGRETQYF
TRBV9	13	TRBJ2-1	CASSLGQYNEQFF
TRBV6-6	12	TRBJ1-1	CASRDTNTEAFF
TRBV5-1	12	TRBJ2-1	CASSLEGNEQFF
TRBV30	14	TRBJ2-1	CAWSGLGGYNEQFF
TRBV15	17	TRBJ2-7	CATSRAGTSGSFYEQYF
TRBV13	15	TRBJ2-5	CASSLAGFHQETQYF
TRBV18	15	TRBJ2-7	CASSPPGGNTYEQYF
TRBV5-4	15	TRBJ2-5	CASSLLGLMEETQYF
TRBV7-9	19	TRBJ2-6	CASSSGTSGKSSGANVLTF
TRBV4-1	15	TRBJ2-5	CASSQEDRVQETQYF
TRBV9	15	TRBJ2-7	CASSPGGQTFREQYF
TRBV4-1	13	TRBJ1-1	CASSQDSLTEAFF